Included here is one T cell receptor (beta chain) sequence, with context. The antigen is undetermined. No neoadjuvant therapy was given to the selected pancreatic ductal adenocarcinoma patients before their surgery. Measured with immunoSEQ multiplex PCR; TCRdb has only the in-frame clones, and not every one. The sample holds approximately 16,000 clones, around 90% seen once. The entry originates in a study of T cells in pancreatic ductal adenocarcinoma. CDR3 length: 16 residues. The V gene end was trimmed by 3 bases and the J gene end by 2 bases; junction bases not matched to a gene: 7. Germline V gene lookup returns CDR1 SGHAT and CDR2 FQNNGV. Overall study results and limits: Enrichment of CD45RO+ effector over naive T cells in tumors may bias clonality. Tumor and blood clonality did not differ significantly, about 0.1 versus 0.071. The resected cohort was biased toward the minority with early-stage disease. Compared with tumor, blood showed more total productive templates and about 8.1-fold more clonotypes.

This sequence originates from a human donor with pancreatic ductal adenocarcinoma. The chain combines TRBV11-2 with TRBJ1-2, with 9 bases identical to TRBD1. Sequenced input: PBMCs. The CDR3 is CASSLGPGTGNYGYTF. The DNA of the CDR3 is TGTGCCAGCAGCTTGGGACCCGGGACAGGGAACTATGGCTACACCTTC.